This T cell receptor (beta chain) is drawn from a study of early T cells in non-severe SARS-CoV-2 infection. Study at large: Bulk RNA taken from unsorted whole blood was sequenced, leaving chains unpaired.

TCRdb ran MiXCR on the 5' RACE reads and lists one entry per CDR3 protein. The table includes tens of thousands of distinct CDR3 sequences, 15% detected once. The CDR3 runs to 13 residues. V was trimmed by 2 bases and J by 3 bases, leaving 4 bases between them. Germline CDR1 SEHNR, CDR2 FQNEAQ (reference sequence). This clonotype has more than one count but fewer than ten. This receptor was identified in an adult who was a healthcare worker with PCR-confirmed SARS-CoV-2 infection or an uninfected control (not recorded which). V and J are TRBV7-9 and TRBJ2-2; no reliable D call. Input material: whole blood. CDR3 in amino acids: CASSLYDTGELFF. The CDR3 nucleotides read TGTGCCAGCAGCTTATACGACACCGGGGAGCTGTTTTTT.